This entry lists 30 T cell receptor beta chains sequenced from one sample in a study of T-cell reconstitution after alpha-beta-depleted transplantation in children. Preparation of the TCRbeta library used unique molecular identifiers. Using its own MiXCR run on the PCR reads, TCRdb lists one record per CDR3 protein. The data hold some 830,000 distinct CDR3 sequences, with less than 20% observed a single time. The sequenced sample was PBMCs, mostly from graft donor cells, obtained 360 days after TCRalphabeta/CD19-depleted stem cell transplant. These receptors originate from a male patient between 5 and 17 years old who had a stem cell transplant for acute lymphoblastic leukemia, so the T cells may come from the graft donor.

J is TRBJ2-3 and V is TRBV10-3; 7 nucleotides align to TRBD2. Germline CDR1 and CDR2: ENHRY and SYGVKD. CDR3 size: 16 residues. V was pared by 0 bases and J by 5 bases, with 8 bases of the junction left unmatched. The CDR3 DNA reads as TGTGCCATCAGTGAGTCCCGGATCCAGCGGGGAGATACGCAGTATTTT. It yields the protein CAISESRIQRGDTQYF.

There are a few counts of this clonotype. For the CDR3, the DNA is TGTGCCAGCAGCGTAGAAGGCGGGGACTCCTACGAGCAGTACTTC. Amino acid sequence: CASSVEGGDSYEQYF. V usage is TRBV9 and J usage is TRBJ2-7; D might be TRBD2 (6 bases). The length of the CDR3 is 15 residues. CDR1 is SGDLS and CDR2 is YYNGEE in the germline V gene. Between the trimmed V and J ends, which lost 0 bases and 0 bases, there was a span of 10 bases.

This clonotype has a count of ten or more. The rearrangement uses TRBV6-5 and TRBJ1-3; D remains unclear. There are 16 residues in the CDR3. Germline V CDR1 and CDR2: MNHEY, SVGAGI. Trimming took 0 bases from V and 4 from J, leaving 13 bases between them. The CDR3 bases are TGTGCCAGCAGTTACTCGGGTTTCACCAGGGGAAACACCATATATTTT. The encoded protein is CASSYSGFTRGNTIYF.

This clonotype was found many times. The CDR3 spells CSGEGDTEAFF. The CDR3 DNA follows: TGCAGCGGGGAGGGGGACACTGAAGCTTTCTTT. This chain joins TRBV29-1 and TRBJ1-1; maybe TRBD1 (6 bases). The length of the CDR3 is 11 residues. V shed 7 bases and J shed 3 bases, with 9 bases lying between them. From germline, CDR1 is SQVTM and CDR2 ANQGSEA. Full variable domain (rest looked up from reference TRBV29-1 and TRBJ1-1): SAVISQKPSRDICQRGTSLTIQCQVDSQVTMMFWYRQQPGQSLTLIATANQGSEATYESGFVIDKFPISRPNLTFSTLTVSNMSPEDSSIYLCSGEGDTEAFFGQGTRLTVV.

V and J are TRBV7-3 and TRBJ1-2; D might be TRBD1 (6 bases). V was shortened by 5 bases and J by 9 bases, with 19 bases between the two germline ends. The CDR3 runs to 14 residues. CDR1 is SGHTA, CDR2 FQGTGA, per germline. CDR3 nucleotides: TGTGCCAGCAGCCCAAGTCCTGGGGGGCAGAGCTACACCTTC. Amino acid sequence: CASSPSPGGQSYTF. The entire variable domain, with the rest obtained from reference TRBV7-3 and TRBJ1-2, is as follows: GAGVSQTPSNKVTEKGKYVELRCDPISGHTALYWYRQSLGQGPEFLIYFQGTGAADDSGLPNDRFFAVRPEGSVSTLKIQRTERGDSAVYLCASSPSPGGQSYTFGSGTRLTVV.

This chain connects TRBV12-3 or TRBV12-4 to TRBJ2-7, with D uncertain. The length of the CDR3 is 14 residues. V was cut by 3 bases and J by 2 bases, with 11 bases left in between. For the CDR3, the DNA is TGTGCCAGCAGTTTTGTTATCCCCACCTACGAGCAGTACTTC. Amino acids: CASSFVIPTYEQYF.

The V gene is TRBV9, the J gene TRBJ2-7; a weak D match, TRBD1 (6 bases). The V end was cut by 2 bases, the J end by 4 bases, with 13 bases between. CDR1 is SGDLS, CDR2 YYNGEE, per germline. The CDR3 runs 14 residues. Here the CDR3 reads CASSVAGEFYEQYF. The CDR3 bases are TGTGCCAGCAGCGTCGCAGGGGAATTTTACGAGCAGTACTTC.

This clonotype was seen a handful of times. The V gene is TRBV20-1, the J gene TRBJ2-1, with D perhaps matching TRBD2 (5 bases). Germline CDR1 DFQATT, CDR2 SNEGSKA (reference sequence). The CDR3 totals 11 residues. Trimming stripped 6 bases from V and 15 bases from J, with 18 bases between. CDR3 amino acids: CSATTITVPFF. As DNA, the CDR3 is TGCAGTGCCACGACTATCACGGTCCCGTTCTTC.

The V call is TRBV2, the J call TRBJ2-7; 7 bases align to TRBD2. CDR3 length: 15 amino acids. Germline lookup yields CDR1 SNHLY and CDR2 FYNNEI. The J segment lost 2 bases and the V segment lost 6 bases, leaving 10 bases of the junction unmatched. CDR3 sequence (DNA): TGTGCCAGCAGCTCCGGGAGGACCCAAACCTACGAGCAGTACTTC. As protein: CASSSGRTQTYEQYF.

This CDR3 is CSALRETDTQYF. DNA for the CDR3: TGCAGTGCCCTTAGGGAGACAGATACGCAGTATTTT. The V call is TRBV20-1, the J call TRBJ2-3, with a weak D call TRBD2 (5 bases). The germline V gene encodes CDR1 DFQATT and CDR2 SNEGSKA (reference sequence). V gave up 6 bases and J gave up 3 bases, with 10 bases separating them. The CDR3 runs 12 residues.

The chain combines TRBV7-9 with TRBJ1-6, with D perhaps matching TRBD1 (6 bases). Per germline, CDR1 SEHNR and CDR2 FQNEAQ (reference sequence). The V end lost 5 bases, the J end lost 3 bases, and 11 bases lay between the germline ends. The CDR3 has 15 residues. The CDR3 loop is CASSPRDNYNSPLHF. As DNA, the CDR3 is TGTGCCAGCAGCCCGCGGGACAACTATAATTCACCCCTCCACTTT.

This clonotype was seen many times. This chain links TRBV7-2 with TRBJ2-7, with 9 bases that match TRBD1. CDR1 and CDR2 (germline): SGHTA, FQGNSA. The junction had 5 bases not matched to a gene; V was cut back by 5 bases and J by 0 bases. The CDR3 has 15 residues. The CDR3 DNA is TGTGCCAGCAGCCCCAGGACAGGGGTCTCCTACGAGCAGTACTTC. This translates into CASSPRTGVSYEQYF.

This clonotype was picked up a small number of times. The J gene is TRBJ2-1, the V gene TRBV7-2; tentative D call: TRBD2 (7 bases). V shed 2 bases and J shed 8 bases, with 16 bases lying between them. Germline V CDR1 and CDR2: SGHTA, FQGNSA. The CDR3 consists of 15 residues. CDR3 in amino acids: CASSLWVSGGHEQFF. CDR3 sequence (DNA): TGTGCCAGCAGCTTATGGGTGTCCGGGGGGCATGAGCAGTTCTTC.

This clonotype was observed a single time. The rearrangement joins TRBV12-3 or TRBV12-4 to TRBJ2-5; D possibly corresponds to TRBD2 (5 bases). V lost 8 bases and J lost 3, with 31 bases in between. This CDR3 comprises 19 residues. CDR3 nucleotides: TGTGCCAGCGCCCGATTCCCCGCCCTAGCCTCGGCCCTCGAAGAGACCCAGTACTTC. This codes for CASARFPALASALEETQYF.

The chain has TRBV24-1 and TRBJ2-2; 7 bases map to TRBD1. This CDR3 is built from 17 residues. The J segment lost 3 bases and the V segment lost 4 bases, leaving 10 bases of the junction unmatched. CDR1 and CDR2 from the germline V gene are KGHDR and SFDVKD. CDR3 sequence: CATSDPMTGWDTGELFF. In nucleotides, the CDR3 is TGTGCCACCAGTGACCCCATGACAGGGTGGGACACCGGGGAGCTGTTTTTT.

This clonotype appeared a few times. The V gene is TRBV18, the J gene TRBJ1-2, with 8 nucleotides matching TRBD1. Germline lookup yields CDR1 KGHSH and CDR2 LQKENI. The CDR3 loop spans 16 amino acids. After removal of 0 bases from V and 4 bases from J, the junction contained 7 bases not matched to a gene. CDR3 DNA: TGTGCCAGCTCACCACCACAGGGGGTGCACGGCTATGGCTACACCTTC. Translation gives CASSPPQGVHGYGYTF.

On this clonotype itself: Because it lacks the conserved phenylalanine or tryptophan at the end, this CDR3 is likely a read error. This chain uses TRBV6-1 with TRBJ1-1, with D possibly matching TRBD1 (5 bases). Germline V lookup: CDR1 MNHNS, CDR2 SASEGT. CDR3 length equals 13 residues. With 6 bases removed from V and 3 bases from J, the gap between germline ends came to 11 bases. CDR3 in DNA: TGTGCCAGCAGCCGACAGTTAGACACTGAAGCTTTCTGT. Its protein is CASSRQLDTEAFC.

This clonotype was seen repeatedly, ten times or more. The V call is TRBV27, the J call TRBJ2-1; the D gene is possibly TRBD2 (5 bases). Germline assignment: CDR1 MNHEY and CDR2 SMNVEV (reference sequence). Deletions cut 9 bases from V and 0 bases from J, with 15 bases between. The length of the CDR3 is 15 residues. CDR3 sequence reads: CASQRASSSYNEQFF. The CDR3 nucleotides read TGTGCCAGTCAGAGGGCTAGTAGCTCCTACAATGAGCAGTTCTTC.

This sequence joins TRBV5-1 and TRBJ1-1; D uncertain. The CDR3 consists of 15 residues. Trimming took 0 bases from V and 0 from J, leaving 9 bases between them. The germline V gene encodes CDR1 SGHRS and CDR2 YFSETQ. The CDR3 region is CASSLELGMNTEAFF. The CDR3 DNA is TGCGCCAGCAGCTTGGAGTTGGGGATGAACACTGAAGCTTTCTTT.

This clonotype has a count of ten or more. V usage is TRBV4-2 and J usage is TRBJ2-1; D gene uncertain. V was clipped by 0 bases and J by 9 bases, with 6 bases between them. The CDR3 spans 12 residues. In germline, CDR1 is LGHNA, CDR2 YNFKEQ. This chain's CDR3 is CASSQDIVEQFF. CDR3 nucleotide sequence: TGTGCCAGCAGCCAAGATATAGTTGAGCAGTTCTTC.

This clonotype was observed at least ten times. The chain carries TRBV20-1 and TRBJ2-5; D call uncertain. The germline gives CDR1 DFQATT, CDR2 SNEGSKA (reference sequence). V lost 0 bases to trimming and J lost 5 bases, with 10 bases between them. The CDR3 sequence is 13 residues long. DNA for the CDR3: TGCAGTGCTAGAGATGACGAAACGGAGACCCAGTACTTC. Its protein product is CSARDDETETQYF.

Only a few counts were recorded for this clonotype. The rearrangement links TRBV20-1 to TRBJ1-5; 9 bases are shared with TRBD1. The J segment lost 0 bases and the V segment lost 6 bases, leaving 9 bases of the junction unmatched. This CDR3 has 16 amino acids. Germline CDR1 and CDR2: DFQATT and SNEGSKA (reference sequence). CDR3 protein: CSAHGTGYSSNQPQHF. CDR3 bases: TGCAGTGCACACGGGACAGGGTACTCTAGCAATCAGCCCCAGCATTTT.

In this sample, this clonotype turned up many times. The CDR3 is CASSLSGTPRNEQFF. Here the CDR3 DNA reads TGTGCCAGCAGCTTAAGCGGGACCCCCCGTAATGAGCAGTTCTTC. This chain joins TRBV7-2 and TRBJ2-1; TRBD2 aligns across 7 bases. Trimming removed 2 bases from V and 7 bases from J; junction bases left unmatched: 8. This CDR3 has 15 residues. Germline values: CDR1 SGHTA, CDR2 FQGNSA.

The chain's CDR3 is CASNPGLALNEQFF. Here the CDR3 DNA reads TGTGCCAGCAACCCGGGACTAGCCCTCAATGAGCAGTTCTTC. The V call is TRBV3-1, the J call TRBJ2-1; 9 bases match TRBD2. CDR1 and CDR2 (germline): LGHDT, YNNKEL (reference sequence). The CDR3 has 14 residues. The V and J ends lost 7 bases and 6 bases, in that order; junction bases with no gene match: 7.

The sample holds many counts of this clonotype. The CDR3 bases are TGTGCCAGCAGCCCCGTGACTAGACCCTACGAGCAGTACTTC. Translating gives CASSPVTRPYEQYF. The genes are TRBV7-6 and TRBJ2-7; possible D gene TRBD2, 6 bases. The CDR3 has 14 amino acids. CDR1 is SGHVS and CDR2 is FNYEAQ in the germline V gene. Trimming took 5 bases from V and 2 from J, leaving 13 bases between them.

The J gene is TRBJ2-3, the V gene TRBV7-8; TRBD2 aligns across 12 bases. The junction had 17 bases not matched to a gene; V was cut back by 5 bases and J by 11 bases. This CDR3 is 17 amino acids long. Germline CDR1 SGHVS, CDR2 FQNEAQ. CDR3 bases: TGTGCCAGCAGCCCCCGACGGACTAGCGGGGTTCAGGGTGGGCAGTATTTT. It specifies CASSPRRTSGVQGGQYF.

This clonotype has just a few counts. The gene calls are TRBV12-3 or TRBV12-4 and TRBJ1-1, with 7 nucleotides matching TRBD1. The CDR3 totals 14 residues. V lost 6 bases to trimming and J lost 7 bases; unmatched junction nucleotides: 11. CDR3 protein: CASSPIGTDLEAFF. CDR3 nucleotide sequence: TGTGCCAGCAGCCCTATAGGGACAGACCTTGAAGCTTTCTTT.

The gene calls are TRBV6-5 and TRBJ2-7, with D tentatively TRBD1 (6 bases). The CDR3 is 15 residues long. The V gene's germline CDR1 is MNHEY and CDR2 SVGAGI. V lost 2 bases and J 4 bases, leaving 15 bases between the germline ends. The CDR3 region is CASSYTRGSGYEQYF. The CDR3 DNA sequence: TGTGCCAGCAGTTACACCAGGGGATCTGGGTACGAGCAGTACTTC.

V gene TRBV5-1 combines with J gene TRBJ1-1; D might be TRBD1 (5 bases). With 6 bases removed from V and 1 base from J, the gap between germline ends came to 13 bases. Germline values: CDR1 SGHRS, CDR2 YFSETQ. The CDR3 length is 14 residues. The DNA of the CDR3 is TGCGCCAGCACCCTATCAACAGGGAACACTGAAGCTTTCTTT. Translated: CASTLSTGNTEAFF.

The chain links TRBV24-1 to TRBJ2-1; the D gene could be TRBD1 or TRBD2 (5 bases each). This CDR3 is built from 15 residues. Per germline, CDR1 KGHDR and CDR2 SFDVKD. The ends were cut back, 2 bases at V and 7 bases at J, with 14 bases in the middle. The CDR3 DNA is TGTGCCACCAGTGATTGGGACCGACCGTGGAATGAGCAGTTCTTC. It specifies CATSDWDRPWNEQFF.